The subject of this entry is one T cell receptor (beta chain). Its antigen specificity is not known. Base quality data are lacking; no much larger clone is found one base away. The data are from a study of blood T cell repertoires in COVID-19 (dated by TCRdb to about 2020). In the study overall: Collaborator samples came from the United States, Italy and Spain and covered acute and convalescent phases of COVID-19. The material from the prospective study consisted of cDNA or gDNA derived from T cells, B-cell-depleted T cells, or PBMCs. Where available, HLA class I and class II types were obtained from metadata supplied by the sample provider rather than from assay-based typing. A freely available public database, intended as a resource for researchers studying the immune response to SARS-CoV-2, is where the repertoires were released. Deeply sampled blood TCRbeta repertoires from subjects exposed to, actively infected with, or recovered from COVID-19 were included in the dataset. The samples were drawn from the first 160 participants of the ongoing ImmuneRACE study and from some 1,300 subjects provided by 6 global collaborators. A de-identified subject ID, COVID-19 status, age in years and sex were almost always included in the sample metadata. The study at large found these results: How much clinical and demographic metadata was included differed by source and by participant, and the metadata was provided uncurated.

The cysteine opens and the phenylalanine closes a CDR3 of 15 amino acids. CDR3 DNA is the only sequence kept; it has 45 bases, read in frame from the first base. Via the germline V gene (reference sequence), CDR1 is SEHNR and CDR2 FQNEAQ. V sheds 5 bases and J sheds 6 bases, leaving 20 bases between their ends. Collaborating institutions collected whole blood in K2EDTA tubes following their own protocols. Collaborator samples were shipped for TCRbeta analysis as frozen whole blood, isolated PBMCs, or DNA extracted from either sample type. TCRbeta CDR3 regions were amplified from genomic DNA by means of the immunoSEQ Assay, a bias-controlled multiplex PCR. Under the source paper's analysis protocol: The number of nucleated cells in each sample was estimated by amplification of reference gene primers within the assay. Sequence reads were collapsed and filtered to measure the absolute abundance of every unique TCRbeta CDR3 rearrangement. For each sample, productive Simpson clonality was calculated as the square root of Simpson's diversity index across productive rearrangements. Imported from immuneACCESS, the table was reduced by TCRdb to in-frame sequences with V and J called. These copies leave out some clones; in studies compared against another copy, an unresolved V gene accounts for under half, and the cause of the remainder is not known. The V and J calls and clone size come from that table; D and trimming were worked out from the DNA. Across this sample there are about 270,000 clones, with 89% seen only once. Of the sample, around 2% is held by the ten largest clones.

The sample comprised peripheral blood. The origin of this receptor is a man aged 45 to 65 with acute or convalescent COVID-19. The sequence joins TRBV7-9 to TRBJ2-7; the best D guess is TRBD1, with 6 bases matching. In nucleotides, the sequence is TGTGCCAGCAGCCCCCGAGCAGGGGCTGCGGGCGAGCAGTACTTC. This encodes CASSPRAGAAGEQYF.